The sample holds many counts of the clone carrying this TCR beta chain. Its target is not known. Amplification yielded TCR beta CDR3 regions, with RNA transcripts as the source. HTBI primers were employed in a first-round RT-PCR of the TCR CDR3. MiXCR was run by TCRdb on the multiplex PCR reads, yielding one entry per CDR3 protein. Counted here are about 610,000 distinct CDR3 sequences, about 16% occurring once; the ten biggest clones make up around 3.5%. This specimen belongs to a study of T cells in Graves' hyperthyroidism and ophthalmopathy. Study summary: Peripheral blood was collected at initial diagnosis, before any treatment. Findings of the study overall: Most expanded thyroid clonotypes above 0.001 recurred in blood.

Ophthalmopathy patients had Clinical Activity Score at least 3, NOSPECS grade at least 4, duration under 3 months. The germline gives CDR1 GTSNPN, CDR2 SVGIG (reference sequence). The CDR3 spans 14 residues. The V and J ends lost 1 base and 0 bases respectively, with 6 bases between them. Sequenced: blood. This rearrangement joins TRBV30 to TRBJ1-4; unclear D gene. The receptor was isolated from a woman in her thirties or forties with Graves' ophthalmopathy. DNA of the CDR3: TGTGCCTGGAGTGGGGGTGCAACTAATGAAAAACTGTTTTTT. As protein: CAWSGGATNEKLFF.